A selection of T cell receptor beta chains follows, all from one sample in a study of CD8 T cells in ankylosing spondylitis. TCRdb re-analysed the 5' RACE reads in MiXCR, keeping a single row per CDR3 protein. The sample has roughly 100,000 distinct CDR3 sequences; roughly 8.3% are singletons. Sequencing was carried out using blood, either unsorted or a sorted T cell fraction (not recorded which). These receptors originate from a male donor with ankylosing spondylitis or in good health (not recorded which). The CDR3 runs from the conserved cysteine through the conserved F or W. A D gene is named only where the DNA matches it firmly. Clone size appears in some rows only: once, few, many, or a class for an expanded clone.

J,V,size,D,CDR3,DNA
TRBJ2-2,TRBV20-1,few,TRBD2,CSAPSGATNTGELFF,TGCAGTGCTCCTAGCGGGGCCACGAACACCGGGGAGCTGTTTTTT
TRBJ2-7,TRBV20-1,few,.,CSASETLRYEQYF,TGCAGTGCTTCAGAGACCCTTCGCTACGAGCAGTACTTC
TRBJ2-7,TRBV21-1,many,.,CASHRKTLPYEQYF,TGTGCCAGCCACCGAAAGACACTTCCCTACGAGCAGTACTTC
TRBJ1-1,TRBV5-1,many,.,CASSLEGSEAFF,TGCGCCAGCAGCTTGGAGGGCAGTGAAGCTTTCTTT
TRBJ2-1,TRBV7-3,once,.,CASSQGQVSYNEQFF,TGTGCCAGCAGCCAGGGACAAGTCTCCTACAATGAGCAGTTCTTC
TRBJ2-5,TRBV20-1,many,.,CSAPQSPLKTQYF,TGCAGTGCTCCCCAGTCCCCGTTGAAGACCCAGTACTTC
TRBJ2-7,TRBV27,many,.,CASTPVYRSYEQYF,TGTGCCAGCACTCCTGTATACCGGTCCTACGAGCAGTACTTC
TRBJ2-3,TRBV3-1,few,TRBD2,CASSQDGRREIADTQYF,TGTGCCAGCAGCCAAGATGGTCGGCGGGAGATTGCAGATACGCAGTATTTT
TRBJ2-1,TRBV12-3/TRBV12-4,many,.,CASSLASPVHNEQFF,TGTGCCAGCAGTTTAGCCTCCCCAGTCCACAATGAGCAGTTCTTC
TRBJ2-7,TRBV20-1,many,.,CSAAGFGYEQYF,TGCAGTGCGGCGGGGTTTGGATACGAGCAGTACTTC
TRBJ1-1,TRBV7-9,many,.,CASIQETRANTEAFF,TGTGCCAGCATCCAAGAAACTAGGGCTAACACTGAAGCTTTCTTT
TRBJ2-1,TRBV6-1,many,TRBD2,CASSGLADYNEQFF,TGTGCCAGCAGCGGACTAGCGGACTACAATGAGCAGTTCTTC
TRBJ1-1,TRBV15,many,.,CATSLRTLNTEAFF,TGTGCCACCAGCCTAAGGACCTTGAACACTGAAGCTTTCTTT
TRBJ1-2,TRBV5-1,many,TRBD1,CASSTWTGLDGYTF,TGCGCCAGCAGCACCTGGACAGGGCTTGATGGCTACACCTTC
TRBJ1-1,TRBV5-4,many,TRBD1,CASSVETGVNTEAFF,TGTGCCAGCAGCGTGGAGACAGGGGTGAACACTGAAGCTTTCTTT
TRBJ1-2,TRBV7-9,few,TRBD1,CASSSSGGTVVGGYTF,TGTGCCAGCAGCTCCTCGGGGGGGACAGTAGTAGGTGGCTACACCTTC
TRBJ2-6,TRBV7-6,.,.,CASRPTSTSGANVLTF,TGTGCCAGCAGACCGACCTCTACCTCTGGGGCCAACGTCCTGACTTTC
TRBJ2-3,TRBV10-3,many,TRBD2,CAIRPGLASTDTQYF,TGTGCCATCAGACCGGGACTAGCGTCCACAGATACGCAGTATTTT
TRBJ2-3,TRBV11-2,few,TRBD2,CTSSLRGGARDTQYF,TGTACCAGCAGCTTACGGGGGGGGGCCAGGGATACGCAGTATTTT
TRBJ1-3,TRBV6-2/TRBV6-3,many,.,CASRGSGAGGNTIYF,TGTGCCAGCAGAGGATCGGGAGCTGGGGGAAACACCATATATTTT
TRBJ2-7,TRBV5-1,many,.,CASSLEGTTYEQYF,TGCGCCAGCAGCTTGGAAGGCACCACCTACGAGCAGTACTTC
TRBJ1-5,TRBV10-3,many,.,CAISESLWDSNQPQHF,TGTGCCATCAGTGAGTCCCTCTGGGATAGCAATCAGCCCCAGCATTTT
TRBJ2-3,TRBV20-1,many,TRBD2,CSASRREIGPDTQYF,TGCAGTGCTAGTCGGCGGGAGATTGGCCCAGATACGCAGTATTTT
TRBJ1-6,TRBV7-2,many,.,CASSSDSPLHF,TGTGCCAGCAGCTCGGATTCACCCCTCCACTTT
TRBJ1-5,TRBV6-2/TRBV6-3,.,.,CASRDLTQPQHF,TGTGCCAGCAGGGATCTCACTCAGCCCCAGCATTTT
TRBJ1-4,TRBV6-2/TRBV6-3,.,.,CASRTLLGMQGQKLFF,TGTGCCAGCAGGACTCTTCTCGGAATGCAGGGGCAAAAACTGTTTTTT
TRBJ1-3,TRBV10-3,.,.,CAISEPPGNGVSGNTIYF,TGTGCCATCAGTGAGCCTCCGGGGAACGGAGTCTCTGGAAACACCATATATTTT
TRBJ2-1,TRBV6-2/TRBV6-3,many,TRBD2,CASRTSWNYNEQFF,TGTGCCAGTCGGACTAGCTGGAACTACAATGAGCAGTTCTTC
TRBJ2-3,TRBV13,.,TRBD2,CASSIWEAGGTDTQYF,TGTGCCAGCAGCATATGGGAGGCGGGAGGCACAGATACGCAGTATTTT
TRBJ2-5,TRBV12-3/TRBV12-4,many,TRBD1,CASSSVTRDRAQETQYF,TGTGCCAGCAGTTCCGTTACCCGGGACAGAGCACAAGAGACCCAGTACTTC
TRBJ2-1,TRBV14,many,TRBD2,CASSLTSGRFAEQFF,TGTGCCAGCAGCCTCACTAGCGGGAGGTTTGCTGAGCAGTTCTTC
TRBJ2-5,TRBV20-1,many,.,CSADDLSQVETQYF,TGCAGTGCCGATGACTTGAGCCAAGTAGAGACCCAGTACTTC